These 8 T cell receptor beta chains came from one sample sequenced in a study of T cell changes during pregnancy in multiple sclerosis. The data were produced by immunoSEQ multiplex PCR, yet TCRdb's version contains in-frame clones alone and is incomplete. Among some 80,000 clones listed, about 93% were seen once. Sequenced material: peripheral blood, taken in the first trimester of pregnancy. The receptors here all came from a female donor with multiple sclerosis, enrolled in a pregnancy study.

The CDR3 sequence: CASSSDIWDYSSRNYGYTF. The CDR3 DNA is TGTGCCAGCAGCTCCGATATATGGGACTACAGTAGTCGCAACTATGGCTACACCTTC. The chain employs TRBV7-9 and TRBJ1-2; weak D call: TRBD1 (5 bases). Trimming shortened V by 4 bases and J by 2 bases, and 26 bases separated the two germline ends. Germline CDR1 is SEHNR and CDR2 is FQNEAQ (reference sequence). The CDR3 extends over 19 amino acids.

This sequence joins TRBV6-1 and TRBJ1-1; the match to TRBD1 covers 11 bases. The CDR3 loop spans 14 amino acids. Germline CDR1 and CDR2: MNHNS and SASEGT. V shed 6 bases and J 7 bases; nucleotides not matched to a gene: 7. The CDR3 bases are TGTGCCAGCAGGGGACAGGGGGTAAGGGTTGAAGCTTTCTTT. Encoded protein: CASRGQGVRVEAFF.

The chain is built from TRBV27 and TRBJ1-1; tentative D call: TRBD1 (6 bases). The germline V gene has CDR1 MNHEY and CDR2 SMNVEV (reference sequence). The CDR3 has 15 residues. V was cut by 5 bases and J by 1 base, with 14 bases left in between. CDR3 in amino acids: CASSPLGQANTEAFF. The CDR3 DNA sequence: TGTGCCAGCAGTCCTCTGGGACAAGCGAACACTGAAGCTTTCTTT.

The chain joins TRBV4-1 to TRBJ2-7; 8 bases align to TRBD2. J was trimmed by 2 bases and V by 1 base; bases with no gene match: 4. CDR1 is MGHRA, CDR2 YSYEKL, per germline. The CDR3 runs 15 residues. Here the CDR3 reads CASSQASGRTYEQYF. CDR3 in DNA: TGCGCCAGCAGCCAAGCTAGCGGGCGGACCTACGAGCAGTACTTC.

The CDR3 sequence is CASSALGEYGYTF. The DNA of the CDR3 is TGTGCCAGCAGCGCCCTAGGAGAATATGGCTACACCTTC. V gene TRBV6-5 combines with J gene TRBJ1-2; D gene uncertain. V shed 6 bases and J shed 5 bases, with 13 bases lying between them. Germline assignment: CDR1 MNHEY and CDR2 SVGAGI. The CDR3 spans 13 residues.

This chain joins TRBV7-2 and TRBJ2-5, with 9 nucleotides matching TRBD1. V shed 6 bases and J 5 bases; nucleotides not matched to a gene: 7. Germline V CDR1 and CDR2: SGHTA, FQGNSA. The CDR3 sequence is 14 residues long. DNA of the CDR3: TGTGCCAGCAGTTTGGACAGGGGAGGGGAGACCCAGTACTTC. It specifies CASSLDRGGETQYF.

The chain carries TRBV18 and TRBJ1-3; no reliable D call. The ends were cut back, 3 bases at V and 0 bases at J, with 12 bases in the middle. Germline CDR1 and CDR2: KGHSH and LQKENI. There are 16 residues in the CDR3. CDR3 region: CASSPQNRLSGNTIYF. CDR3 DNA: TGTGCCAGCTCACCTCAAAACCGACTCTCTGGAAACACCATATATTTT.

V and J are TRBV14 and TRBJ1-1; no definite D call. The CDR3 sequence is 13 residues long. The V gene's germline CDR1 is SGHDN and CDR2 FVKESK. V was cut by 4 bases and J by 5 bases, with 11 bases left in between. The DNA for the CDR3 is TGTGCCAGCAGCCTCCCGCGGGGTACTGAAGCTTTCTTT. Protein: CASSLPRGTEAFF.